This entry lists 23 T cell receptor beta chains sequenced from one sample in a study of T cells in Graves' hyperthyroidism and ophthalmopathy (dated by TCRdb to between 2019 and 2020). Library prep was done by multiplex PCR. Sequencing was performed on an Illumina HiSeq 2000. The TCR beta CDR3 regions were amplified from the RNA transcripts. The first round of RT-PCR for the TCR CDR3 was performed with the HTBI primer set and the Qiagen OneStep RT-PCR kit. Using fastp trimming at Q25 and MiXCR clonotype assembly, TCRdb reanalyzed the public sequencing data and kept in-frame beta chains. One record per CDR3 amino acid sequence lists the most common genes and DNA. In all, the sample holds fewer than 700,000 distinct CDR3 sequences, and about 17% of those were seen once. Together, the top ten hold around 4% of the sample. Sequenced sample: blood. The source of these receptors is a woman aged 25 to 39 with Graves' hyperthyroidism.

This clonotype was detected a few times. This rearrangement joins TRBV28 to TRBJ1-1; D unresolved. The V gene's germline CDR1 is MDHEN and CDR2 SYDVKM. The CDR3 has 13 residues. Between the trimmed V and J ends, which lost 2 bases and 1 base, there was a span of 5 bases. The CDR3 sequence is CASSLLKNTEAFF. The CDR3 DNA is TGTGCCAGCAGTTTACTGAAGAACACTGAAGCTTTCTTT.

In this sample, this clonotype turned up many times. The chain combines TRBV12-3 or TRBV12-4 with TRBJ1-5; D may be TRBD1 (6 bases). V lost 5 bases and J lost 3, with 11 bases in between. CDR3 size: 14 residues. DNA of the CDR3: TGTGCCAGCAGTCAACAGGGCCCCAATCAGCCCCAGCATTTT. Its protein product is CASSQQGPNQPQHF.

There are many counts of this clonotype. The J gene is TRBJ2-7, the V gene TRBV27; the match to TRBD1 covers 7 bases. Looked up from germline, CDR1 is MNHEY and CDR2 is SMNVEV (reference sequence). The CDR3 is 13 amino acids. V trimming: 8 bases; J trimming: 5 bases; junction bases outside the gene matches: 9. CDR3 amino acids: CASSLTGVHEQYF. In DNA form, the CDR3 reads TGTGCCAGCTCTTTAACAGGGGTACACGAGCAGTACTTC.

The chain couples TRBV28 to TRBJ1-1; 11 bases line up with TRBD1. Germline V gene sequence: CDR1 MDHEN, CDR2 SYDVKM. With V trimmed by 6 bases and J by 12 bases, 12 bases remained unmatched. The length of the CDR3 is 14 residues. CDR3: CASRPGGQGALTFF. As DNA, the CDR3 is TGTGCCAGCAGGCCCGGAGGACAGGGGGCCTTAACTTTCTTT.

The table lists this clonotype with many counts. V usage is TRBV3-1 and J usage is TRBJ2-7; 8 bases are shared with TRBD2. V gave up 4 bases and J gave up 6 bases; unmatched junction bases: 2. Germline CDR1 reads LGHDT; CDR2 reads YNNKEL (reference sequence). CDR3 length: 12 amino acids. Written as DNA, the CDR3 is TGTGCCAGCAGCCTCGGGACTAGCGAGCAGTACTTC. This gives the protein CASSLGTSEQYF.

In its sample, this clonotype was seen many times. The CDR3 nucleotides are TGTGCCAGCAGCCCGACAGACTACGAGCAGTACTTC. Amino acid sequence: CASSPTDYEQYF. V usage is TRBV5-8 and J usage is TRBJ2-7; TRBD1 might be the D (5 bases). CDR1 is SGHTS and CDR2 is YDEGEE in the germline V gene. Trimming took 4 bases from V and 3 from J, leaving 8 bases between them. The CDR3 is made up of 12 amino acids.

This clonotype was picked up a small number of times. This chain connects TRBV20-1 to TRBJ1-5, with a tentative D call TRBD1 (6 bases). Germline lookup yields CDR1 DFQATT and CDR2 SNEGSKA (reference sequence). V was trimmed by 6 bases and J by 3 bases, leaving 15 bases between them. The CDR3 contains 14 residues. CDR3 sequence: CSARDTAINQPQHF. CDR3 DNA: TGCAGTGCAAGGGACACCGCAATCAATCAGCCCCAGCATTTT.

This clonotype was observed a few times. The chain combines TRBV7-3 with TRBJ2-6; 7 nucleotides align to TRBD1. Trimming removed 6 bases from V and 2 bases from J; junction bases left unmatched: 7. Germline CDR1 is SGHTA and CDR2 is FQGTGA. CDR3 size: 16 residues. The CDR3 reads CASRKGGETGANVLTF. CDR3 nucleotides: TGTGCCAGCAGAAAAGGGGGCGAGACTGGGGCCAACGTCCTGACTTTC.

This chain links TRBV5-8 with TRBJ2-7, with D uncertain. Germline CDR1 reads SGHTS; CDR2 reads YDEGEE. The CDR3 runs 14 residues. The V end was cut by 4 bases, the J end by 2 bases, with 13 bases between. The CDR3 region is CASSVTESPYEQYF. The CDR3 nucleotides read TGTGCCAGCAGCGTGACTGAGAGCCCCTACGAGCAGTACTTC.

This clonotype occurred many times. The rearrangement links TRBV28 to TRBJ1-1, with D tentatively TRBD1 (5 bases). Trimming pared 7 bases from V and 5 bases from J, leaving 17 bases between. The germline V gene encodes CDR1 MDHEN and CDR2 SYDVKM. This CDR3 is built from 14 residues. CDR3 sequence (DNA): TGTGCCAGCAAGTATCGGGGAGGGGAAACTGAAGCTTTCTTT. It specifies CASKYRGGETEAFF.

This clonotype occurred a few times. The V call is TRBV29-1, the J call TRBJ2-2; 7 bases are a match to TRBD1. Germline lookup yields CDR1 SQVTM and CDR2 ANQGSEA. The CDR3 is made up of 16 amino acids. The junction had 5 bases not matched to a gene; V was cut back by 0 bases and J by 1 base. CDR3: CSVEDATGMNTGELFF. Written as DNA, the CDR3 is TGCAGCGTTGAAGATGCGACAGGGATGAACACCGGGGAGCTGTTTTTT.

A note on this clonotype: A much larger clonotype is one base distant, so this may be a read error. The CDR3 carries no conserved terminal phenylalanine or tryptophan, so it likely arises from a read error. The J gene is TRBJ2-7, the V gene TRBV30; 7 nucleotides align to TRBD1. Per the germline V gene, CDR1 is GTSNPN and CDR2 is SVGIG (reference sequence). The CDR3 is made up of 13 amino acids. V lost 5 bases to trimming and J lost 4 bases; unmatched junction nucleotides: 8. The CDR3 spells CAWAQGLGYEQYL. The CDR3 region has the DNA TGTGCCTGGGCACAGGGGTTAGGTTACGAGCAGTACCTC.

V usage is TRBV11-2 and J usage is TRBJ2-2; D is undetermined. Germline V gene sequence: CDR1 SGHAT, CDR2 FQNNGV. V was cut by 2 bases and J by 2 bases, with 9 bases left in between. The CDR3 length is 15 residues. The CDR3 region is CASSLTDPNTGELFF. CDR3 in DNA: TGTGCCAGCAGCTTAACGGATCCTAACACCGGGGAGCTGTTTTTT. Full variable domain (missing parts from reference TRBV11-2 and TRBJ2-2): EAGVAQSPRYKIIEKRQSVAFWCNPISGHATLYWYQQILGQGPKLLIQFQNNGVVDDSQLPKDRFSAERLKGVDSTLKIQPAKLEDSAVYLCASSLTDPNTGELFFGEGSRLTVL.

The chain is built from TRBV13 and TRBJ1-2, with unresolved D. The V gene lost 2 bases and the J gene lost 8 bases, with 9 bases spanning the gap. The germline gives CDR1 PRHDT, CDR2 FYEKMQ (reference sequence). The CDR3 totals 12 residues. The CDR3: CASSLYAGGYTF. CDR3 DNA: TGTGCCAGCAGCTTATATGCGGGGGGCTACACCTTC.

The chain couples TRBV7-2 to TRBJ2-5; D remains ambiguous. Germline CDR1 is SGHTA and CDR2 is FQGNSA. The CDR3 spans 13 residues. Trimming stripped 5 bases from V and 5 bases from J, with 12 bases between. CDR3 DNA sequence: TGTGCCAGCAGCCCACCTAATGATGAGACCCAGTACTTC. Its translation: CASSPPNDETQYF.

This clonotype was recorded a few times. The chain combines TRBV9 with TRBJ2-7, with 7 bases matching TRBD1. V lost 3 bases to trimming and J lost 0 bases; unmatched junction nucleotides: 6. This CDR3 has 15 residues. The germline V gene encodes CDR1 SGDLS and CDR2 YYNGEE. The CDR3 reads CASSAHRGSSYEQYF. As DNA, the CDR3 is TGTGCCAGCAGCGCCCACAGGGGAAGCTCCTACGAGCAGTACTTC.

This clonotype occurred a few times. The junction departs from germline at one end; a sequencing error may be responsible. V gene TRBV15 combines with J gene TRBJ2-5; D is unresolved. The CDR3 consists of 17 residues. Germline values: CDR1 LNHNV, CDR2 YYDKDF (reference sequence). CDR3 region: CATSRVLSQLGQQTQYF. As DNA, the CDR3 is TGTGCCACCAGCAGAGTCCTCTCGCAATTAGGCCAACAGACCCAGTACTTC.

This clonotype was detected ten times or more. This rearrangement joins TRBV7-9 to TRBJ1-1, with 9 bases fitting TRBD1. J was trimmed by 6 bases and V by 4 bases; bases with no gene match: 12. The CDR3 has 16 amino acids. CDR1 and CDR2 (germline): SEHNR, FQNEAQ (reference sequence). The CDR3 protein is CASSSWDRVPYAEAFF. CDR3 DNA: TGTGCCAGCAGCTCCTGGGACAGGGTCCCATATGCTGAAGCTTTCTTT. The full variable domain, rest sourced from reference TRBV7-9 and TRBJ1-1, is DTGVSQNPRHKITKRGQNVTFRCDPISEHNRLYWYRQTLGQGPEFLTYFQNEAQLEKSRLLSDRFSAERPKGSFSTLEIQRTEQGDSAMYLCASSSWDRVPYAEAFFGQGTRLTVV.

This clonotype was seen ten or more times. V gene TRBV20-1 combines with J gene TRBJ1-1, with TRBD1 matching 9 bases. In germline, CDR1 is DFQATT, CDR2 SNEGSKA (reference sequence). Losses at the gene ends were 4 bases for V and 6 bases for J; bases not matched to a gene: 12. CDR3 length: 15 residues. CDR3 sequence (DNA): TGCAGTGCTACCCAAGGGGGGACAGGGCGCGCTGAAGCTTTCTTT. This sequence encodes CSATQGGTGRAEAFF.

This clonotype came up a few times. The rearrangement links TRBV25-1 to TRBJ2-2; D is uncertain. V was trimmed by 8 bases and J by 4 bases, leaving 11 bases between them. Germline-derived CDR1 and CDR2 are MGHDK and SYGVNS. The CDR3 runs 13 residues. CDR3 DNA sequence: TGTGCCAGCCGAAATCCAGCCACCGGGGAGCTGTTTTTT. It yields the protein CASRNPATGELFF.

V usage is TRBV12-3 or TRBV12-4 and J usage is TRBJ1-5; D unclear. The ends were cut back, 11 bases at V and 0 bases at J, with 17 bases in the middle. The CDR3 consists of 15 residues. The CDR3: CACTLDRYSNQPQHF. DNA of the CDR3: TGTGCCTGCACTCTAGACCGGTATAGCAATCAGCCCCAGCATTTT.

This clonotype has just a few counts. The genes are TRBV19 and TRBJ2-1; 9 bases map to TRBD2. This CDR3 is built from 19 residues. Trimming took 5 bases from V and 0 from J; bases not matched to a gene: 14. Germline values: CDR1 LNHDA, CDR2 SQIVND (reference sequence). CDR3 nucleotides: TGTGCCAGTAGTCTCCGGGCGACTAGCGGTATAAGCTCCTACAATGAGCAGTTCTTC. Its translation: CASSLRATSGISSYNEQFF.

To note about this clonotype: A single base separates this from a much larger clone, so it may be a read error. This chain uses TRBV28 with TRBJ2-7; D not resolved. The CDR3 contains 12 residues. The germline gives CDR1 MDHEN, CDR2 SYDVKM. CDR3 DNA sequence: TGTACCAGCAGTCCTCCGGTCTACGAGCAGTACTTC. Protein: CTSSPPVYEQYF.